The next 2 T cell receptor beta chains were all read from a single sample in a study of cytomegalovirus exposure and HLA in healthy donors listed by TCRdb under 2017. To prepare the library, the immunoSEQ multiplex PCR assay was applied. TCRdb's version of the immuneACCESS table is confined to in-frame rearrangements and falls short of the full clone set. An unresolved V gene accounts for under half of the shortfall where checked; the remainder is of unknown origin. The sample includes fewer than 400,000 clones, with about nine tenths observed a single time. The leading ten clones occupy 0.84% of the sample. The sequencing input was PBMCs. All receptors derive from a young woman in good health and CMV-seronegative.

V and J are TRBV19 and TRBJ2-7; D is unclear. The CDR3 has 14 residues. The germline CDR1 and CDR2 sequences are LNHDA and SQIVND (reference sequence). Trimming took off 4 bases at V and 1 base at J, with 11 bases between the two ends. The CDR3 region has the DNA TGTGCCAGTAGTACCCGCGCGGCATCCTACGAGCAGTACTTC. Residues: CASSTRAASYEQYF.

The J gene is TRBJ2-7, the V gene TRBV11-1; maybe TRBD2 (6 bases). The CDR3 consists of 14 residues. CDR1 is SGHAT and CDR2 is FQDESV in the germline V gene (reference sequence). Deletions cut 3 bases from V and 3 bases from J, with 12 bases between. Written as DNA, the CDR3 is TGTGCCAGCAGCTTTGGGGGGATTGGCTACGAGCAGTACTTC. Encoded protein: CASSFGGIGYEQYF.